These T cell receptor beta chains were read from a single sample in a study of beta chain features in type 1 diabetes. The repertoire was sequenced with immunoSEQ multiplex PCR; TCRdb's copy has only in-frame clones and lacks some. The sample lists about 650,000 clones, roughly 12% seen once, with over 0.1% in the top ten. Material: naive CD4+ T cells from blood. These receptors were taken from a man aged 25-40 years with type 1 diabetes. Both conserved end residues are part of each CDR3. The D gene is left open where the match is weak. The size field is filled for only some rows; it gives once, few, many or a size class.

j_gene: TRBJ2-3
d_gene: -
v_gene: TRBV5-1
abundance: few
CDR3nt: TGCGCCAGCAGGCGGGACCCAAGCACAGATACGCAGTATTTT
CDR3aa: CASRRDPSTDTQYF

j_gene: TRBJ1-5
d_gene: TRBD1
v_gene: TRBV7-6
abundance: few
CDR3nt: TGTGCCAGCAGCCGGGACAGTAATCAGCCCCAGCATTTT
CDR3aa: CASSRDSNQPQHF

j_gene: TRBJ1-2
d_gene: -
v_gene: TRBV9
abundance: -
CDR3nt: TGTGCCAGCAGCGTAGCTGGGACCCTCGGGGGAGGCTACACCTTC
CDR3aa: CASSVAGTLGGGYTF

j_gene: TRBJ1-4
d_gene: -
v_gene: TRBV28
abundance: few
CDR3nt: TGTGCCAGCGCCTCAGGGACAACTAATGAAAAACTGTTTTTT
CDR3aa: CASASGTTNEKLFF

j_gene: TRBJ2-1
d_gene: -
v_gene: TRBV9
abundance: -
CDR3nt: TGTGCCAGCAGCGCGTACGAACAGTACAATGAGCAGTTCTTC
CDR3aa: CASSAYEQYNEQFF

j_gene: TRBJ2-1
d_gene: TRBD1
v_gene: TRBV7-9
abundance: few
CDR3nt: TGTGCCAGCAGCCCCGGACAGGGCTCTTACAATGAGCAGTTCTTC
CDR3aa: CASSPGQGSYNEQFF

j_gene: TRBJ2-2
d_gene: -
v_gene: TRBV7-6
abundance: -
CDR3nt: TGTGCCAGCAGCTCCTCGACAGGACAAGCCGGGGAGCTGTTTTTT
CDR3aa: CASSSSTGQAGELFF

j_gene: TRBJ2-5
d_gene: -
v_gene: TRBV2
abundance: -
CDR3nt: TGTGCCAGCAGCGGACAGACGGCCCAGTACTTC
CDR3aa: CASSGQTAQYF

j_gene: TRBJ2-3
d_gene: TRBD2
v_gene: TRBV19
abundance: few
CDR3nt: TGTGCCAGTAGTATCGGGACTAGCGCAATAGATACGCAGTATTTT
CDR3aa: CASSIGTSAIDTQYF

j_gene: TRBJ2-5
d_gene: -
v_gene: TRBV13
abundance: -
CDR3nt: TGTGCCAGCAGCTTAGACAGGGAGGAGACCCAGTACTTC
CDR3aa: CASSLDREETQYF

j_gene: TRBJ2-1
d_gene: -
v_gene: TRBV9
abundance: few
CDR3nt: TGTGCCAGCAGCGTAGCTACGTACCCGCCGAGCTCCTACAATGAGCAGTTCTTC
CDR3aa: CASSVATYPPSSYNEQFF

j_gene: TRBJ2-7
d_gene: TRBD1
v_gene: TRBV5-1
abundance: -
CDR3nt: TGCGCCAGCAGCTCCCCGGGACAGGGGAAAACCTACGAGCAGTACTTC
CDR3aa: CASSSPGQGKTYEQYF

j_gene: TRBJ2-1
d_gene: -
v_gene: TRBV2
abundance: few
CDR3nt: TGTGCCAGCAGTGAGGAGGGGGGGCAAGGAAATGAGCAGTTCTTC
CDR3aa: CASSEEGGQGNEQFF

j_gene: TRBJ1-5
d_gene: -
v_gene: TRBV6-1
abundance: -
CDR3nt: TGTGCCAGCAGTGCCTATAGCGCGGTTAGCAATCAGCCCCAGCATTTT
CDR3aa: CASSAYSAVSNQPQHF

j_gene: TRBJ1-1
d_gene: -
v_gene: TRBV11-2
abundance: few
CDR3nt: TGTGCCAGCAGCCCTAGGACACCTTACACTGAAGCTTTCTTT
CDR3aa: CASSPRTPYTEAFF

j_gene: TRBJ2-5
d_gene: -
v_gene: TRBV7-2
abundance: few
CDR3nt: TGTGCCAGCAGCCTCAAGGAGACCCAGTACTTC
CDR3aa: CASSLKETQYF

j_gene: TRBJ2-2
d_gene: -
v_gene: TRBV4-2
abundance: -
CDR3nt: TGTGCCAGCAGCCAAAATTCGGGGGCTCACGGGGAGCTGTTTTTT
CDR3aa: CASSQNSGAHGELFF

j_gene: TRBJ1-5
d_gene: -
v_gene: TRBV7-8
abundance: few
CDR3nt: TGTGCCAGCAGCTTACGACTTCGAGGGGAAGATCAGCCCCAGCATTTT
CDR3aa: CASSLRLRGEDQPQHF

j_gene: TRBJ2-1
d_gene: -
v_gene: TRBV6-1
abundance: -
CDR3nt: TGTGCCAGCAGTGGCAGGGGAGGAAGCTCCTACAATGAGCAGTTCTTC
CDR3aa: CASSGRGGSSYNEQFF

j_gene: TRBJ2-6
d_gene: -
v_gene: TRBV4-3
abundance: few
CDR3nt: TGCGCCAGCAGCCGGAGGATACAGGGTTTTGGGGCCAACGTCCTGACTTTC
CDR3aa: CASSRRIQGFGANVLTF

j_gene: TRBJ2-7
d_gene: -
v_gene: TRBV19
abundance: -
CDR3nt: TGTGCCAGTAGTAGTCCCTACGAGCAGTACTTC
CDR3aa: CASSSPYEQYF

j_gene: TRBJ2-3
d_gene: -
v_gene: TRBV14
abundance: -
CDR3nt: TGTGCCAGCAGTCGAGGAGAGGATACGCAGTATTTT
CDR3aa: CASSRGEDTQYF

j_gene: TRBJ2-4
d_gene: TRBD2
v_gene: TRBV5-1
abundance: -
CDR3nt: TGCGCCAGCAGCCCACATGGGACTAGCGGGGATAAAAACATTCAGTACTTC
CDR3aa: CASSPHGTSGDKNIQYF

j_gene: TRBJ2-7
d_gene: -
v_gene: TRBV25-1
abundance: -
CDR3nt: TGTGCCAGCAGCGAAGTCAAACTACAAGAGCAGTACTTC
CDR3aa: CASSEVKLQEQYF

j_gene: TRBJ2-1
d_gene: TRBD2
v_gene: TRBV29-1
abundance: few
CDR3nt: TGCAGCGTTTCCGGGACTAGCGGGCGTGAGCAGTTCTTC
CDR3aa: CSVSGTSGREQFF

j_gene: TRBJ2-2
d_gene: TRBD2
v_gene: TRBV7-3
abundance: few
CDR3nt: TGTGCCAGCAGCTTAACGGTCGGACTAGCTGGGAGCGGGGAGCTGTTTTTT
CDR3aa: CASSLTVGLAGSGELFF

j_gene: TRBJ2-7
d_gene: -
v_gene: TRBV27
abundance: -
CDR3nt: TGTGCCCACTCAACTTACGAGCAGTACTTC
CDR3aa: CAHSTYEQYF

j_gene: TRBJ2-3
d_gene: TRBD1
v_gene: TRBV7-2
abundance: few
CDR3nt: TGTGCCAGCAGCAGAGAGAGACAGGGGGTTAGCACAGATACGCAGTATTTT
CDR3aa: CASSRERQGVSTDTQYF

j_gene: TRBJ2-1
d_gene: TRBD1
v_gene: TRBV2
abundance: few
CDR3nt: TGTGCCAGCAGTGAGCGGGACAGGGGGAGTGATGAGCAGTTCTTC
CDR3aa: CASSERDRGSDEQFF

j_gene: TRBJ2-3
d_gene: -
v_gene: TRBV4-1
abundance: -
CDR3nt: TGCGCCAGCAGCCTCCCCCCCGGTACGCAGTATTTT
CDR3aa: CASSLPPGTQYF

j_gene: TRBJ1-2
d_gene: -
v_gene: TRBV28
abundance: -
CDR3nt: TGTGCCAGCAGTTGGGAGGGTAACTATGGCTACACCTTC
CDR3aa: CASSWEGNYGYTF

j_gene: TRBJ1-1
d_gene: -
v_gene: TRBV7-9
abundance: -
CDR3nt: TGTGCCAGCAGTCTCGGCAGGAACACTGAAGCTTTCTTT
CDR3aa: CASSLGRNTEAFF

j_gene: TRBJ1-5
d_gene: -
v_gene: TRBV7-2
abundance: few
CDR3nt: TGTGCCAGCAGCCCCCGGGGTGGAAGCAATCAGCCCCAGCATTTT
CDR3aa: CASSPRGGSNQPQHF

j_gene: TRBJ1-2
d_gene: -
v_gene: TRBV13
abundance: few
CDR3nt: TGTGCCAGCAGCTTGGGCCAGGGGTATGGCTACACCTTC
CDR3aa: CASSLGQGYGYTF

j_gene: TRBJ1-6
d_gene: TRBD1
v_gene: TRBV14
abundance: -
CDR3nt: TGTGCCAGCAGCCTCCGGACAGGGGCGAATTCACCCCTCCACTTT
CDR3aa: CASSLRTGANSPLHF

j_gene: TRBJ1-2
d_gene: -
v_gene: TRBV27
abundance: -
CDR3nt: TGTGCCAGCAGTTTAGGCACGGGGGGCCGAGATGGCTACACCTTC
CDR3aa: CASSLGTGGRDGYTF

j_gene: TRBJ2-5
d_gene: -
v_gene: TRBV7-3
abundance: -
CDR3nt: TGTGCCAGCAGCTTAATGGGTTGGGGATCGGGGGAGACCCAGTACTTC
CDR3aa: CASSLMGWGSGETQYF

j_gene: TRBJ1-6
d_gene: TRBD1
v_gene: TRBV5-1
abundance: -
CDR3nt: TGCGCCAGCAGCCGCGGGACAGGGGTAGGATATAATTCACCCCTCCACTTT
CDR3aa: CASSRGTGVGYNSPLHF

j_gene: TRBJ2-1
d_gene: -
v_gene: TRBV7-6
abundance: few
CDR3nt: TGTGCCAGCAGCTTAGCGGAGAGCTCCTACAATGAGCAGTTCTTC
CDR3aa: CASSLAESSYNEQFF

j_gene: TRBJ2-7
d_gene: -
v_gene: TRBV18
abundance: -
CDR3nt: TGTGCCAGCTCTCCGACGGTCTCCTACGAGCAGTACTTC
CDR3aa: CASSPTVSYEQYF

j_gene: TRBJ2-7
d_gene: -
v_gene: TRBV5-6
abundance: few
CDR3nt: TGTGCCAGCAGCACAACGGGCCGCCGGGTCTACGAGCAGTACTTC
CDR3aa: CASSTTGRRVYEQYF

j_gene: TRBJ2-3
d_gene: -
v_gene: TRBV7-2
abundance: -
CDR3nt: TGTGCCAGCAGCCCCCAGGGGACTAGCACAGATACGCAGTATTTT
CDR3aa: CASSPQGTSTDTQYF

j_gene: TRBJ2-1
d_gene: -
v_gene: TRBV5-1
abundance: -
CDR3nt: TGCGCCAGCAGACGAGGCGAGGGTTACAATGAGCAGTTCTTC
CDR3aa: CASRRGEGYNEQFF

j_gene: TRBJ2-5
d_gene: -
v_gene: TRBV2
abundance: -
CDR3nt: TGTGCCAGCAACGGTCTGGTGAACATCCAAGAGACCCAGTACTTC
CDR3aa: CASNGLVNIQETQYF

j_gene: TRBJ1-2
d_gene: -
v_gene: TRBV9
abundance: few
CDR3nt: TGTGCCAGCAGCGTAGGACGTTTGATGGGCGGCTACACCTTC
CDR3aa: CASSVGRLMGGYTF

j_gene: TRBJ1-2
d_gene: -
v_gene: TRBV4-2
abundance: -
CDR3nt: TGTGCCAGCAGCCAAGATGTGGCTAACTATGGCTACACCTTC
CDR3aa: CASSQDVANYGYTF

j_gene: TRBJ1-2
d_gene: -
v_gene: TRBV9
abundance: -
CDR3nt: TGTGCCAGCAGCGTAGACTGGGGCCAAATCTATGGCTACACCTTC
CDR3aa: CASSVDWGQIYGYTF

j_gene: TRBJ2-5
d_gene: TRBD2
v_gene: TRBV19
abundance: -
CDR3nt: TGTGCCAGTACCAGCGGGGGGGCGGAGACCCAGTACTTC
CDR3aa: CASTSGGAETQYF

j_gene: TRBJ2-7
d_gene: TRBD1
v_gene: TRBV2
abundance: few
CDR3nt: TGTGCCAGCAGTGAAGTTTCTCGACAGGGAAACGAGCAGTACTTC
CDR3aa: CASSEVSRQGNEQYF

j_gene: TRBJ2-2
d_gene: TRBD2
v_gene: TRBV5-1
abundance: few
CDR3nt: TGCGCCAGCAGCGGACTAGCGGTGAACACCGGGGAGCTGTTTTTT
CDR3aa: CASSGLAVNTGELFF

j_gene: TRBJ1-1
d_gene: -
v_gene: TRBV29-1
abundance: few
CDR3nt: TGCAGCGTTTATAAGTTGGAGGGCACTGAAGCTTTCTTT
CDR3aa: CSVYKLEGTEAFF

j_gene: TRBJ2-2
d_gene: -
v_gene: TRBV7-2
abundance: -
CDR3nt: TGTGCCAGCAGCTTAGAACAGCTCAACACCGGGGAGCTGTTTTTT
CDR3aa: CASSLEQLNTGELFF

j_gene: TRBJ2-1
d_gene: TRBD2
v_gene: TRBV4-3
abundance: -
CDR3nt: TGCGCCAGCAGCCAAGATGCGGGGGGACTCACCTACAATGAGCAGTTCTTC
CDR3aa: CASSQDAGGLTYNEQFF

j_gene: TRBJ2-3
d_gene: TRBD1
v_gene: TRBV11-3
abundance: -
CDR3nt: TGTGCCAGCAGCTCAGGGGACAGTTCTGCTAGCACAGATACGCAGTATTTT
CDR3aa: CASSSGDSSASTDTQYF

j_gene: TRBJ2-6
d_gene: TRBD1
v_gene: TRBV5-4
abundance: -
CDR3nt: TGTGCCAGCAGCCGGGGACAGGGGAGCGGGGCCAACGTCCTGACTTTC
CDR3aa: CASSRGQGSGANVLTF

j_gene: TRBJ1-2
d_gene: -
v_gene: TRBV14
abundance: -
CDR3nt: TGTGCCAGCAGCGCCAGGGGAGTTGGCTATGGCTACACCTTC
CDR3aa: CASSARGVGYGYTF

j_gene: TRBJ1-1
d_gene: TRBD1
v_gene: TRBV2
abundance: few
CDR3nt: TGTGCCAGCACCAAAGGACAGGGGGCTGGCACTGAAGCTTTCTTT
CDR3aa: CASTKGQGAGTEAFF

j_gene: TRBJ1-2
d_gene: -
v_gene: TRBV7-2
abundance: -
CDR3nt: TGTGCCAGCAGCTTAAGTATCGTAGGCTACACCTTC
CDR3aa: CASSLSIVGYTF

j_gene: TRBJ2-7
d_gene: -
v_gene: TRBV14
abundance: few
CDR3nt: TGTGCCAGCAGCCAAGGGGGTGAGCAGTACTTC
CDR3aa: CASSQGGEQYF

j_gene: TRBJ2-4
d_gene: -
v_gene: TRBV7-8
abundance: few
CDR3nt: TGTGCCAGCAGCTTAGATGGACAGAGTAAAAACATTCAGTACTTC
CDR3aa: CASSLDGQSKNIQYF